The T cell receptor beta chain under discussion was sequenced for a study of T cell repertoires in cytomegalovirus infection. Looking at the study overall: Public signatures in TCR beta pointed to CMV infection and matching HLA type.

TCRdb reprocessed the reads via MiXCR and lists one record per CDR3 protein. The repertoire includes approximately 500,000 distinct CDR3 sequences, 15% to 20% of them detected once, and more than 20% sits in the top ten. A remark on this clonotype: What it binds is not known. This may be a read error: a much more frequent sequence differs by one nucleotide.

CDR1 and CDR2 from the germline V gene are MDHEN and SYDVKM. With 10 bases removed from V and 2 bases from J, the gap between germline ends came to 16 bases. The CDR3 covers 14 residues. General study results and limits: Adding up the frequency of public TCR beta families identified people who carried CMV plus the relevant HLA. The response measured ex vivo was dominated by TCR beta clonotypes (HLA-C-restricted and CMV-specific).

This TCR came from a human donor in good health (CMV status not recorded). Some clones in this sample may be carry-over from other donors' samples. The sample consisted of CD8+ T cells from PBMCs. The genes are TRBV28 and TRBJ2-3; TRBD1 is a possible D gene (5 bases). This CDR3 is CATLPDGHTDTQYF. CDR3 in DNA: TGTGCCACCCTACCGGACGGACACACAGATACGCAGTATTTT.